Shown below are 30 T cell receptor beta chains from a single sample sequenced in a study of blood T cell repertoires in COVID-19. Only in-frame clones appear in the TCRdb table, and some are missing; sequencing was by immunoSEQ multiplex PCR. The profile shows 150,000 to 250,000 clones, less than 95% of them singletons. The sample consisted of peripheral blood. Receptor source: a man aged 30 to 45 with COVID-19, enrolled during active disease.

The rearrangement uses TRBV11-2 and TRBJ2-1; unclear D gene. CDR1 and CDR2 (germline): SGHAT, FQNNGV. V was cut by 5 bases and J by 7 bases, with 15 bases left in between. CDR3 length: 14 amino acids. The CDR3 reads CASSPLTARNEQFF. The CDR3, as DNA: TGTGCCAGCAGCCCCCTAACAGCCCGGAATGAGCAGTTCTTC.

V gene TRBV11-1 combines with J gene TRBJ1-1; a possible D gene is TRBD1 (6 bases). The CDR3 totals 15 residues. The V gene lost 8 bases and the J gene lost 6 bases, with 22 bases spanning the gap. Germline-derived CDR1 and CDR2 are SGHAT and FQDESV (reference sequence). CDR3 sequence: CASRGGDTGTPEAFF. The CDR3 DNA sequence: TGTGCCAGCCGGGGGGGAGACACAGGGACCCCTGAAGCTTTCTTT.

CDR3 nucleotides: TGTGCCAGCAGCTCGCCCCGTGCGGACAGTCTCCATGAAAAACTGTTTTTT. This translates into CASSSPRADSLHEKLFF. The chain employs TRBV7-2 and TRBJ1-4; TRBD1 is a possible D gene (6 bases). The CDR3 has 17 amino acids. Germline V gene sequence: CDR1 SGHTA, CDR2 FQGNSA. With 4 bases removed from V and 6 bases from J, the gap between germline ends came to 21 bases.

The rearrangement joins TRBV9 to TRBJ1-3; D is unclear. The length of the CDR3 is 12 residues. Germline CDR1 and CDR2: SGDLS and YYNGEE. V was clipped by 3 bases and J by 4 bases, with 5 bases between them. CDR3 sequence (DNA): TGTGCCAGCAGCGAGACAGGAAACACCATATATTTT. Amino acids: CASSETGNTIYF.

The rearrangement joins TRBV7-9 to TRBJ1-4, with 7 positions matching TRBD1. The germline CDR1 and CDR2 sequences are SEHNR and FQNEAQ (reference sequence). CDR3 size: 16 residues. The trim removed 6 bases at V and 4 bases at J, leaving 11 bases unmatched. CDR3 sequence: CASSSSSGQINEKLFF. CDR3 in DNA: TGTGCCAGCAGTTCATCATCGGGACAGATTAATGAAAAACTGTTTTTT.

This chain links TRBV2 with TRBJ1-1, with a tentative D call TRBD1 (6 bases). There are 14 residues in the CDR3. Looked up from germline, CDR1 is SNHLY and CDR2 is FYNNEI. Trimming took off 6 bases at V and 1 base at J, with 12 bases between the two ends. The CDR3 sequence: CASRGHLGNTEAFF. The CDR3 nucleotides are TGTGCCAGCAGGGGACATTTGGGGAACACTGAAGCTTTCTTT.

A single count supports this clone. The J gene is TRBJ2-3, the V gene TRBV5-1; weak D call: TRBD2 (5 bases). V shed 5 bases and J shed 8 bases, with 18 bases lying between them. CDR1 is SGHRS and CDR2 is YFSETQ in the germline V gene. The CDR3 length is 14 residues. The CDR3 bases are TGCGCCAGCAGACCGAGCGAGGGCCGAGGTACGCAGTATTTT. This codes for CASRPSEGRGTQYF.

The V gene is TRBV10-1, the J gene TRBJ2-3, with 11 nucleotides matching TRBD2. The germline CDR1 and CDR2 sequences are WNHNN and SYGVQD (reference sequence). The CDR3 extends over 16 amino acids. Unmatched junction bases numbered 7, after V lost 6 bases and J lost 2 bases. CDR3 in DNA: TGCGCCAGCAGCCTCACTAGCGGGGGACCCACAGATACGCAGTATTTT. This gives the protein CASSLTSGGPTDTQYF.

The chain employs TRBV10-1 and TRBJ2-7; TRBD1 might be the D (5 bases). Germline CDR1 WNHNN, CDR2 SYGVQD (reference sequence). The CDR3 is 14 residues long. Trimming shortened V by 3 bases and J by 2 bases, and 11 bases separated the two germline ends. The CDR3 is CASSDAGNPYEQYF. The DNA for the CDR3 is TGCGCCAGCAGTGATGCAGGGAATCCCTACGAGCAGTACTTC.

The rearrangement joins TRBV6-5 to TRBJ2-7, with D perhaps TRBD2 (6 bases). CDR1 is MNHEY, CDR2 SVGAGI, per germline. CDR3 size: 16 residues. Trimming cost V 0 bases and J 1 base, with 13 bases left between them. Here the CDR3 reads CASSYSEGSLSYEQYF. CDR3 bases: TGTGCCAGCAGTTACTCGGAGGGATCGCTTTCCTACGAGCAGTACTTC.

The CDR3, as DNA: TGTGCCAGTAGTCCCCCGGGACTAGTGGTTCGTAAGGAGCAGTTCTTC. The encoded protein is CASSPPGLVVRKEQFF. The gene calls are TRBV19 and TRBJ2-1; 8 positions match TRBD2. Trimming removed 5 bases from V and 10 bases from J; junction bases left unmatched: 16. The CDR3 runs to 16 residues. CDR1 is LNHDA and CDR2 is SQIVND in the germline V gene (reference sequence). Based on the CDR3 plus reference TRBV19 and TRBJ2-1, the full variable domain is DGGITQSPKYLFRKEGQNVTLSCEQNLNHDAMYWYRQDPGQGLRLIYYSQIVNDFQKGDIAEGYSVSREKKESFPLTVTSAQKNPTAFYLCASSPPGLVVRKEQFFGPGTRLTVL.

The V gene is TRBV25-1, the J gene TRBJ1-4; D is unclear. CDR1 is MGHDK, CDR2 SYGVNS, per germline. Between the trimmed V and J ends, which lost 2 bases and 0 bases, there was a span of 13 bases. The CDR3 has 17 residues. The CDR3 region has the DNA TGTGCCAGCAGTGAAAATAGTCGTGTTGCAACTAATGAAAAACTGTTTTTT. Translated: CASSENSRVATNEKLFF.

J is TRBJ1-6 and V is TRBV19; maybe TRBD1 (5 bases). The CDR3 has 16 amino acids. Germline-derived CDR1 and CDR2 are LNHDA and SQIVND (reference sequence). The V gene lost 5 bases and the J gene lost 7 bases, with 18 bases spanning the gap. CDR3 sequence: CASSARRGRTNSPLHF. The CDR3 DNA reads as TGTGCCAGTAGTGCCCGAAGGGGCAGGACCAATTCACCCCTCCACTTT.

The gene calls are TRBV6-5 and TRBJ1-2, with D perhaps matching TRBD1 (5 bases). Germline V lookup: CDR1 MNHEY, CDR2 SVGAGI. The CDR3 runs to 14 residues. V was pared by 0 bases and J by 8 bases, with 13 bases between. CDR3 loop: CASSYSGRVEGYTF. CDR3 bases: TGTGCCAGCAGTTACTCGGGCAGGGTAGAGGGCTACACCTTC.

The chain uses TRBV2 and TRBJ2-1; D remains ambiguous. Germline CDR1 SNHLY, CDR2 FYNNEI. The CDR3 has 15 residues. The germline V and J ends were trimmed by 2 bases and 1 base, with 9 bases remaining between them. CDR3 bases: TGTGCCAGCAGTGAATTTCTAGGATCCTACAATGAGCAGTTCTTC. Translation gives CASSEFLGSYNEQFF.

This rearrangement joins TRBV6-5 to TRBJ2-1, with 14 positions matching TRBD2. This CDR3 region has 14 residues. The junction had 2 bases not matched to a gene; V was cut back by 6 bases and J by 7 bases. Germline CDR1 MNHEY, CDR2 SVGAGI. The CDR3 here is CASRRTSGGNEQFF. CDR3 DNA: TGTGCCAGCAGGAGGACTAGCGGGGGGAATGAGCAGTTCTTC.

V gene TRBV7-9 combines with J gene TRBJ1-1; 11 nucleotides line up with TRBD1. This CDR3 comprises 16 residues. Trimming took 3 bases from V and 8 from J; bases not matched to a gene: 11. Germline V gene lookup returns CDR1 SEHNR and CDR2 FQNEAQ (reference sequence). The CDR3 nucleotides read TGTGCCAGCAGCTTCCTGATAGGACAGGGGGCGGACGAAGCTTTCTTT. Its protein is CASSFLIGQGADEAFF. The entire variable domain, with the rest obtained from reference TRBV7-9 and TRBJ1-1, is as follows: DTGVSQNPRHKITKRGQNVTFRCDPISEHNRLYWYRQTLGQGPEFLTYFQNEAQLEKSRLLSDRFSAERPKGSFSTLEIQRTEQGDSAMYLCASSFLIGQGADEAFFGQGTRLTVV.

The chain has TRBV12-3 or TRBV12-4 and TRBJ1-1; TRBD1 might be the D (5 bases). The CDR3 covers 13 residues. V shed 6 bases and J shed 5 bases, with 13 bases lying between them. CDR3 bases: TGTGCCAGCAGCCTGGGGGGGGAGACTGAAGCTTTCTTT. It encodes CASSLGGETEAFF.

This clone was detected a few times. CDR3 sequence: CASSQAGQGNQPQHF. The CDR3 bases are TGCGCCAGCAGCCAAGCGGGACAGGGCAATCAGCCCCAGCATTTT. The chain uses TRBV4-1 and TRBJ1-5; 8 nucleotides agree with TRBD1. Germline V gene sequence: CDR1 MGHRA, CDR2 YSYEKL. Trimming cost V 1 base and J 2 bases; bases outside gene matches: 1. This CDR3 contains 15 residues.

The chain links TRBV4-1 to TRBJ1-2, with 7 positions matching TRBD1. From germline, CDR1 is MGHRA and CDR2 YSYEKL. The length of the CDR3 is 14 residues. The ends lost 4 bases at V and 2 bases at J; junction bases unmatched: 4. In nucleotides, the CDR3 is TGCGCCAGCAGCCGGCAACAGGGGAACTATGGCTACACCTTC. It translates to CASSRQQGNYGYTF.

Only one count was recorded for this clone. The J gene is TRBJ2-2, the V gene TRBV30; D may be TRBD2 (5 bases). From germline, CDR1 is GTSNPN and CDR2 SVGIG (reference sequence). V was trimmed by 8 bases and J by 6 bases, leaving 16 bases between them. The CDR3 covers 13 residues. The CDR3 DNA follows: TGTGCCACGGGTACGGGGTCACCCGGGGAGCTGTTTTTT. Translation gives CATGTGSPGELFF.

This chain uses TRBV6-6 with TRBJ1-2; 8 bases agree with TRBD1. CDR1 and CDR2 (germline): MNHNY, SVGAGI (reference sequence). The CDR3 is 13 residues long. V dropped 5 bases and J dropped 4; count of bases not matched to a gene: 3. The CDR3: CASSRGQGYGYTF. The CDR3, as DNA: TGTGCCAGCAGTAGAGGACAGGGCTATGGCTACACCTTC.

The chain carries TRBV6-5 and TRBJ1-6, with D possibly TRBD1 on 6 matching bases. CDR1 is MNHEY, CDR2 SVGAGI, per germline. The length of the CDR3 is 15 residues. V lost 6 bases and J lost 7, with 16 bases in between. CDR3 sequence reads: CASSQTGYLNSPLHF. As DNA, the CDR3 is TGTGCCAGCAGCCAGACAGGTTATCTCAATTCACCCCTCCACTTT.

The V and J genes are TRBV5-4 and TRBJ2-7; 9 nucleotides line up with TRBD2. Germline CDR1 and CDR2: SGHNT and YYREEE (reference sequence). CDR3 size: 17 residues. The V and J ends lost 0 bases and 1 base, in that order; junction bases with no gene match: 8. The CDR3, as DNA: TGTGCCAGCAGCTTGGGCCTAGCGGGGACCGTATCCTACGAGCAGTACTTC. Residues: CASSLGLAGTVSYEQYF.

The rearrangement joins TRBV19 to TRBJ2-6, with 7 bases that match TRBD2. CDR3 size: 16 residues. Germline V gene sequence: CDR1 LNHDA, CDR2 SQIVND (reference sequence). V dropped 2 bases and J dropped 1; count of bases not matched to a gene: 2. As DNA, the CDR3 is TGTGCCAGTAGTATATGGCGGGGGTCTGGGGCCAACGTCCTGACTTTC. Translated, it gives CASSIWRGSGANVLTF.

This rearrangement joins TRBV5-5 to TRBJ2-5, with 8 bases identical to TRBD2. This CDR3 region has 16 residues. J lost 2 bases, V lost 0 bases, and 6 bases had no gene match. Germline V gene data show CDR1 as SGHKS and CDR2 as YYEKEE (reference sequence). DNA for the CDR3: TGTGCCAGCAGCTTGGCCATAGCGGGGACACAAGAGACCCAGTACTTC. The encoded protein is CASSLAIAGTQETQYF.

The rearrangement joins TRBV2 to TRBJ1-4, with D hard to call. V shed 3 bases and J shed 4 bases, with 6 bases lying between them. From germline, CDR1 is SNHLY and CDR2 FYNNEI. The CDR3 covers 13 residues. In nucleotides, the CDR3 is TGTGCCAGCAGTGAGGGCCTTAATGAAAAACTGTTTTTT. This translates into CASSEGLNEKLFF.

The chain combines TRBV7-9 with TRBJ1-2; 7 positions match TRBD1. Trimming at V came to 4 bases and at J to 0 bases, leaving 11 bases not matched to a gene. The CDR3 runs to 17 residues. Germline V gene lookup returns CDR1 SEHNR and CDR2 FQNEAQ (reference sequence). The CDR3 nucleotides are TGTGCCAGCAGCTCACCCGGGACAGTTAATCCTAACTATGGCTACACCTTC. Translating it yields CASSSPGTVNPNYGYTF.

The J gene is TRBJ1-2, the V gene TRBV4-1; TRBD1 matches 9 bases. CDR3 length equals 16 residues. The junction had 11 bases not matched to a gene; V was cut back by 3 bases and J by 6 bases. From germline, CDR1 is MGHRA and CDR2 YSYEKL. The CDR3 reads CASSQVSQGAFNGYTF. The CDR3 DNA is TGCGCCAGCAGCCAGGTGTCACAGGGGGCATTCAATGGCTACACCTTC.

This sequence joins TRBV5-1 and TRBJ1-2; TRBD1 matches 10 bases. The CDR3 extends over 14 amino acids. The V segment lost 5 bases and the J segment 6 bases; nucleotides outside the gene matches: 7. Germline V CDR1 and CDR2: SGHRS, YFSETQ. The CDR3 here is CASRADRGRDGYTF. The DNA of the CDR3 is TGCGCCAGCAGAGCGGACAGGGGGAGGGATGGCTACACCTTC.